These 22 T cell receptor beta chains were sequenced from one sample in a study of regulatory T cells in long-lasting Graves disease. As for time point: newly diagnosed GD, antithyroid drugs for less than 3 months. Following extraction of RNA from PBMCs, that RNA was used to make the TCR library. Building of the TCR beta libraries involved iRepertoire HTBI primers and Arm-PCR of CDR3 regions. TCRdb recomputed calls from the multiplex PCR reads with MiXCR, one row per CDR3 protein. The table records about 560,000 distinct CDR3 sequences, about 16% of them present only once. The same data also contributed to another study, on T cells in Graves' hyperthyroidism and ophthalmopathy.

This specimen was peripheral blood mononuclear cells (PBMCs), taken at new diagnosis, from a patient treated with antithyroid drugs. The receptors were sampled from a young man with Graves disease.

There are many counts of this clonotype. This chain's CDR3 is CASSLSGLAGNTIYF. The CDR3 nucleotides read TGTGCCAGCAGCTTATCGGGGTTGGCTGGAAACACCATATATTTT. This chain connects TRBV11-2 to TRBJ1-3; D remains ambiguous. Germline CDR1 and CDR2: SGHAT and FQNNGV. This CDR3 region has 15 residues. The V and J ends lost 2 bases and 2 bases respectively, with 10 bases between them.

This clonotype has only a few counts. The chain uses TRBV20-1 and TRBJ2-3; the match to TRBD2 covers 8 bases. The V and J ends lost 0 bases and 9 bases, in that order; junction bases with no gene match: 11. The CDR3 spans 15 residues. Per germline, CDR1 DFQATT and CDR2 SNEGSKA (reference sequence). The CDR3 DNA sequence: TGCAGTGCTAGAGATGCCCAGTCACTAGCGGAAACGCAGTATTTT. The encoded protein is CSARDAQSLAETQYF.

This clonotype was detected many times. This rearrangement joins TRBV2 to TRBJ2-1; D is possibly TRBD2 (5 bases). Deletions cut 0 bases from V and 4 bases from J, with 10 bases between. CDR3 size: 15 residues. Germline CDR1 is SNHLY and CDR2 is FYNNEI. CDR3 sequence (DNA): TGTGCCAGCAGTGAAGCATACGGGATGTACAATGAGCAGTTCTTC. Encoded protein: CASSEAYGMYNEQFF.

The gene calls are TRBV27 and TRBJ1-4; a weak D match, TRBD1 (6 bases). Germline V gene sequence: CDR1 MNHEY, CDR2 SMNVEV (reference sequence). The CDR3 runs 15 residues. Trimming took off 5 bases at V and 3 bases at J, with 13 bases between the two ends. The CDR3 sequence: CASSNQGSPNEKLFF. Written as DNA, the CDR3 is TGTGCCAGCAGTAATCAGGGGTCACCTAATGAAAAACTGTTTTTT.

The chain links TRBV3-1 to TRBJ2-7, with 7 bases lining up with TRBD1. The CDR3 loop spans 17 amino acids. CDR1 is LGHDT, CDR2 YNNKEL, per germline (reference sequence). After removal of 0 bases from V and 6 bases from J, the junction contained 14 bases not matched to a gene. DNA of the CDR3: TGTGCCAGCAGCCAAGATTTGGCGACAGGGTCTCGGGGCGAGCAGTACTTC. Its protein product is CASSQDLATGSRGEQYF.

At least ten counts were recorded for this clonotype. This chain uses TRBV28 with TRBJ2-1; TRBD2 matches at 14 bases. The CDR3 is 14 amino acids. Germline CDR1 is MDHEN and CDR2 is SYDVKM. V was clipped by 5 bases and J by 16 bases; unmatched bases: 10. CDR3 nucleotides: TGTGCCAGCAGTCGGACGACTAGCGGGAGGGGTAACTTCTTC. Residues: CASSRTTSGRGNFF.

This clonotype was seen ten or more times. The chain employs TRBV2 and TRBJ2-5, with D possibly TRBD1 on 5 matching bases. The length of the CDR3 is 11 residues. V lost 6 bases, J lost 5 bases, and 7 bases lay in between. Germline V lookup: CDR1 SNHLY, CDR2 FYNNEI. The CDR3 loop is CASRYRETQYF. In DNA, the CDR3 is TGTGCCAGCAGATACAGGGAGACCCAGTACTTC.

This clonotype was counted at least ten times. The chain is built from TRBV27 and TRBJ2-2; unclear D gene. This CDR3 is 15 amino acids long. Germline-derived CDR1 and CDR2 are MNHEY and SMNVEV (reference sequence). V was shortened by 5 bases and J by 0 bases, with 10 bases between the two germline ends. Here the CDR3 DNA reads TGTGCCAGCAGTCGGGCCGGGTCGAACACCGGGGAGCTGTTTTTT. Its protein product is CASSRAGSNTGELFF.

This clonotype has a handful of counts. The rearrangement links TRBV20-1 to TRBJ2-7; D uncertain. The CDR3 contains 16 residues. The V gene lost 0 bases and the J gene lost 0 bases, with 15 bases spanning the gap. Germline V gene sequence: CDR1 DFQATT, CDR2 SNEGSKA (reference sequence). The CDR3 spells CSARDFKGLSSYEQYF. The CDR3 nucleotides are TGCAGTGCTAGAGATTTTAAGGGCTTGAGCTCCTACGAGCAGTACTTC.

This clonotype was picked up many times. The J gene is TRBJ1-1, the V gene TRBV12-3 or TRBV12-4, with a tentative D call TRBD1 (6 bases). The V gene lost 5 bases and the J gene lost 0 bases, with 13 bases spanning the gap. The CDR3 covers 15 residues. This chain's CDR3 is CASSGTTGMNTEAFF. In DNA form, the CDR3 reads TGTGCCAGCAGTGGAACCACAGGGATGAACACTGAAGCTTTCTTT.

The table lists this clonotype with many counts. DNA of the CDR3: TGTGCCAGCAGTGATCGGGGGAACCAGCCCCAGCATTTT. Translating it yields CASSDRGNQPQHF. This chain joins TRBV6-1 and TRBJ1-5; a possible D gene is TRBD1 (5 bases). CDR1 MNHNS and CDR2 SASEGT come from the germline V gene. This CDR3 has 13 residues. The V gene lost 3 bases and the J gene lost 7 bases, with 10 bases spanning the gap.

Ten or more counts support this clonotype. The J gene is TRBJ2-7, the V gene TRBV2; possibly TRBD1 for D (7 bases). V was pared by 8 bases and J by 7 bases, with 15 bases between. The CDR3 is 12 residues long. Germline V CDR1 and CDR2: SNHLY, FYNNEI. CDR3 residues: CASAFQGGEQYF. The CDR3 DNA reads TGTGCCAGCGCGTTCCAGGGGGGTGAGCAGTACTTC.

The rearrangement uses TRBV24-1 and TRBJ2-5; D may be TRBD1 (6 bases). The CDR3 extends over 15 amino acids. Trimming stripped 3 bases from V and 4 bases from J, with 14 bases between. Germline V gene sequence: CDR1 KGHDR, CDR2 SFDVKD. The CDR3 protein is CATSDPTGRGETQYF. The CDR3 region has the DNA TGTGCCACCAGTGATCCTACAGGGCGCGGAGAGACCCAGTACTTC.

This clonotype was seen a single time. The chain links TRBV7-9 to TRBJ1-4; D gene uncertain. Germline loops: CDR1 SEHNR, CDR2 FQNEAQ (reference sequence). The CDR3 length is 14 residues. Trimming shortened V by 5 bases and J by 4 bases, and 11 bases separated the two germline ends. The DNA of the CDR3 is TGTGCCAGCAGCCCTCGGAGCGTTAATGAAAAACTGTTTTTT. Translation: CASSPRSVNEKLFF. Full variable domain (rest looked up from reference TRBV7-9 and TRBJ1-4): DTGVSQNPRHKITKRGQNVTFRCDPISEHNRLYWYRQTLGQGPEFLTYFQNEAQLEKSRLLSDRFSAERPKGSFSTLEIQRTEQGDSAMYLCASSPRSVNEKLFFGSGTQLSVL.

On this clonotype: The CDR3 end shows no conserved phenylalanine or tryptophan, and so a read error is likely. The V gene is TRBV4-1, the J gene TRBJ1-1, with D unresolved. The CDR3 contains 14 residues. The germline V gene encodes CDR1 MGHRA and CDR2 YSYEKL. V lost 0 bases, J lost 0 bases, and 5 bases lay in between. This CDR3 reads CASSQDPLNTEAFS. The CDR3 DNA follows: TGCGCCAGCAGCCAAGACCCCCTGAACACTGAAGCTTTCTCT.

This clonotype showed up many times. The chain carries TRBV11-2 and TRBJ1-2; TRBD1 might be the D (6 bases). Germline assignment: CDR1 SGHAT and CDR2 FQNNGV. V was cut by 6 bases and J by 4 bases, with 12 bases left in between. This CDR3 contains 13 residues. The chain's CDR3 is CASSSWTAYGYTF. CDR3 nucleotides: TGTGCCAGCAGTTCCTGGACAGCCTATGGCTACACCTTC.

The chain employs TRBV27 and TRBJ2-1; TRBD2 aligns across 11 bases. Germline CDR1 and CDR2: MNHEY and SMNVEV (reference sequence). CDR3 length: 18 amino acids. The ends lost 5 bases at V and 8 bases at J; junction bases unmatched: 17. For the CDR3, the DNA is TGTGCCAGCAGTGGACTAGCGGGTGGAAGGATCTCCTCCCATGAGCAGTTCTTC. It encodes CASSGLAGGRISSHEQFF.

This clonotype was found many times. This sequence joins TRBV20-1 and TRBJ2-3; TRBD2 agrees at 14 bases. The CDR3 has 16 amino acids. V lost 4 bases, J lost 4 bases, and 7 bases stayed unmatched. Germline V gives CDR1 DFQATT, CDR2 SNEGSKA (reference sequence). CDR3 sequence reads: CSATPTSGRAPDTQYF. The CDR3 DNA reads TGCAGTGCTACCCCGACTAGCGGGAGGGCCCCAGATACGCAGTATTTT.

At least ten counts were recorded for this clonotype. The J gene is TRBJ1-1, the V gene TRBV20-1, with D uncertain. The CDR3 consists of 13 residues. Trimming cost V 0 bases and J 3 bases, with 8 bases left between them. Germline V gives CDR1 DFQATT, CDR2 SNEGSKA (reference sequence). CDR3 DNA sequence: TGCAGTGCTAGAGATCTTCGGTACACTGAAGCTTTCTTT. Encoded protein: CSARDLRYTEAFF.

The DNA for the CDR3 is TGTGCCAGCAGCGGGACTAGCGGGAGTACTACAGTCGAGCAGTACTTC. Protein product: CASSGTSGSTTVEQYF. The V and J genes are TRBV27 and TRBJ2-7; 14 bases align to TRBD2. The CDR3 contains 16 residues. The junction had 10 bases not matched to a gene; V was cut back by 6 bases and J by 6 bases. The germline gives CDR1 MNHEY, CDR2 SMNVEV (reference sequence).

This clonotype appeared many times. V gene TRBV18 combines with J gene TRBJ2-3; D is unresolved. Germline V lookup: CDR1 KGHSH, CDR2 LQKENI. V was cut by 4 bases and J by 2 bases, with 10 bases left in between. The CDR3 runs to 14 residues. The CDR3, as DNA: TGTGCCAGCTCACAGGATAGACACACAGATACGCAGTATTTT. Its translation is CASSQDRHTDTQYF.

The rearrangement joins TRBV20-1 to TRBJ1-2; 9 bases align to TRBD1. The CDR3 is made up of 14 amino acids. Germline V gene sequence: CDR1 DFQATT, CDR2 SNEGSKA (reference sequence). Trimming cost V 6 bases and J 2 bases; bases outside gene matches: 7. CDR3 sequence: CSADDRGTNYGYTF. Here the CDR3 DNA reads TGCAGTGCGGATGACAGGGGGACAAACTATGGCTACACCTTC.